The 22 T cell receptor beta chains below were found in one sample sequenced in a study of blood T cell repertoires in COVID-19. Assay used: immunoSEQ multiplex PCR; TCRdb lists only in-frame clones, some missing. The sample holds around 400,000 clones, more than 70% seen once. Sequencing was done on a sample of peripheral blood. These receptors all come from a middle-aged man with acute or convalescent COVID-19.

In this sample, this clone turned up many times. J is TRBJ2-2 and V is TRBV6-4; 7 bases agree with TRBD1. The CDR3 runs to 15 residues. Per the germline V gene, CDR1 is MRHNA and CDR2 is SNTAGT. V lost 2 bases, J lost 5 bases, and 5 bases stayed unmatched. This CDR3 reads CASSDGGQPTGELFF. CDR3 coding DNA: TGTGCCAGCAGTGACGGGGGACAGCCGACCGGGGAGCTGTTTTTT.

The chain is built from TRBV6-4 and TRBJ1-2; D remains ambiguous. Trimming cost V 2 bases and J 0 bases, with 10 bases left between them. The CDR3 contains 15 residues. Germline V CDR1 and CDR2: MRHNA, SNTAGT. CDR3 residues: CASSDSGRPNYGYTF. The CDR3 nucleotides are TGTGCCAGCAGTGACAGCGGGCGGCCTAACTATGGCTACACCTTC.

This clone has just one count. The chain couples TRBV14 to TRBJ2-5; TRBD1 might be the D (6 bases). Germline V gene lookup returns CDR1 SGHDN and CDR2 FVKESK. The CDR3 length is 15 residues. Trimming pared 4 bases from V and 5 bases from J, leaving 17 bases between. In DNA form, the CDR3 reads TGTGCCAGCAGCCCCTCTTGGGGGCTCGGGGAGACCCAGTACTTC. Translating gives CASSPSWGLGETQYF.

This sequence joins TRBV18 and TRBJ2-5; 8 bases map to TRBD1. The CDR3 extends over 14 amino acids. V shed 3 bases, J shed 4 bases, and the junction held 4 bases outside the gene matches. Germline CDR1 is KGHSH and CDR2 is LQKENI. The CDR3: CASSPSDRVETQYF. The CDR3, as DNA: TGTGCCAGCTCACCTTCGGACAGGGTAGAGACCCAGTACTTC.

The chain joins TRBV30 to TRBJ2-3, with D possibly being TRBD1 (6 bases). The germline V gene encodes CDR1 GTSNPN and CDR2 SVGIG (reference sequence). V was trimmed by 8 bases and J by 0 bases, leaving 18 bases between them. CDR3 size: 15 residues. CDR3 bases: TGTGCCGGGACCTGGACAGACCAGAGCACAGATACGCAGTATTTT. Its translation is CAGTWTDQSTDTQYF.

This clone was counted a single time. The CDR3 DNA sequence: TGCAGCGCCCGTGGCAGTCGGGATGGCTACACCTTC. Translation: CSARGSRDGYTF. This chain joins TRBV29-1 and TRBJ1-2; no clear D gene. The CDR3 covers 12 residues. Per germline, CDR1 SQVTM and CDR2 ANQGSEA. Trimming shortened V by 7 bases and J by 6 bases, and 15 bases separated the two germline ends.

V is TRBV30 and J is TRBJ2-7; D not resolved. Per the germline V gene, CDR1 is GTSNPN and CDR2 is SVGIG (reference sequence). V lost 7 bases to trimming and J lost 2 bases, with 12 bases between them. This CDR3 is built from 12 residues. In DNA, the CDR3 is TGTGCCTATGGCGGTGCTACCTACGAGCAGTACTTC. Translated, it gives CAYGGATYEQYF.

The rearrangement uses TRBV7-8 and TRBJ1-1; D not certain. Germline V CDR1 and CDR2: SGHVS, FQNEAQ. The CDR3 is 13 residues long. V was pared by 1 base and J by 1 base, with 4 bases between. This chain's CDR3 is CASSLGRNTEAFF. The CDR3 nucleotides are TGTGCCAGCAGCTTAGGTCGGAACACTGAAGCTTTCTTT.

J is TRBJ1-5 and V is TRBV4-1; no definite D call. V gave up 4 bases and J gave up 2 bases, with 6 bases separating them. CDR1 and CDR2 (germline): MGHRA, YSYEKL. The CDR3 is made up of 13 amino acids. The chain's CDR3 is CASSLLGNQPQHF. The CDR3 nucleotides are TGCGCCAGCAGCCTACTCGGCAATCAGCCCCAGCATTTT.

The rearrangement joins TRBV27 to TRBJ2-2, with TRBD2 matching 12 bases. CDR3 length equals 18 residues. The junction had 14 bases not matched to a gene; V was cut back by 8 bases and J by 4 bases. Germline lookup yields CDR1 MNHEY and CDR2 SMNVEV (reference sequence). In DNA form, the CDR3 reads TGTGCCAGCCGCCCTAGCGGGGGGGCCATGAAGGGCACCGGGGAGCTGTTTTTT. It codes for CASRPSGGAMKGTGELFF.

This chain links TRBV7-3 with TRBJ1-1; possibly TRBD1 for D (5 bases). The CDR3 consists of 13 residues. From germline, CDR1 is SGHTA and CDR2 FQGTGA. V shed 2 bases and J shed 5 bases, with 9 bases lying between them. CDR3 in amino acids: CASSLSGRTEAFF. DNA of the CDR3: TGTGCCAGCAGCTTATCAGGGCGGACTGAAGCTTTCTTT.

CDR3 region: CASRTKQGREETQYF. The CDR3 nucleotides read TGTGCCAGCAGAACGAAACAGGGGCGGGAAGAGACCCAGTACTTC. The chain uses TRBV6-5 and TRBJ2-5; 7 positions agree with TRBD1. Germline V gives CDR1 MNHEY, CDR2 SVGAGI. V trimming: 6 bases; J trimming: 3 bases; junction bases outside the gene matches: 10. This CDR3 comprises 15 residues.

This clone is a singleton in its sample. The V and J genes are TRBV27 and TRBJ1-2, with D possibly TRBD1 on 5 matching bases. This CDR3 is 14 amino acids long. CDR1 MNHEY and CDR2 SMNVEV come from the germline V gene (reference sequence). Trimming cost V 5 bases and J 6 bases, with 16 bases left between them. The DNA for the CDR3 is TGTGCCAGCAGTCTTAGGGGCTCGGTCGATGGCTACACCTTC. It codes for CASSLRGSVDGYTF.

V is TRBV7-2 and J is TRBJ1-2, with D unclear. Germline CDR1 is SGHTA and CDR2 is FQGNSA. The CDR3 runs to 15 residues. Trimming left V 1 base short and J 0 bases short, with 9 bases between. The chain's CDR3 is CASSLGASTNYGYTF. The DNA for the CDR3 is TGTGCCAGCAGCTTAGGGGCCAGTACTAACTATGGCTACACCTTC.

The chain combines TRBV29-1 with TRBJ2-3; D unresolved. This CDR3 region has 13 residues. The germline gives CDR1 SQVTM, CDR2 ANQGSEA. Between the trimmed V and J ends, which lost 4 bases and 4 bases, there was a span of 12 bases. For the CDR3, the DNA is TGCAGCGTTGCCTCAGCTCGGGCAGATACGCAGTATTTT. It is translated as CSVASARADTQYF.

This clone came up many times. The CDR3 region is CASSPERETYNEQFF. CDR3 bases: TGTGCCAGCAGCCCGGAGCGGGAGACCTACAATGAGCAGTTCTTC. The chain combines TRBV6-2 or TRBV6-3 with TRBJ2-1; 8 bases match TRBD2. With 6 bases clipped from V and 2 bases from J, the junction kept 6 bases outside the gene matches. This CDR3 is built from 15 residues. Germline loops: CDR1 MNHEY, CDR2 SVGEGT.

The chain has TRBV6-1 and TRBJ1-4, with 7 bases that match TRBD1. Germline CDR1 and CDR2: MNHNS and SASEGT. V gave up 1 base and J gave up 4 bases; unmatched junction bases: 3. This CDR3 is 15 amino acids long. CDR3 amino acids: CASSEDRGSNEKLFF. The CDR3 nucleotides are TGTGCCAGCAGTGAAGACAGGGGAAGTAATGAAAAACTGTTTTTT.

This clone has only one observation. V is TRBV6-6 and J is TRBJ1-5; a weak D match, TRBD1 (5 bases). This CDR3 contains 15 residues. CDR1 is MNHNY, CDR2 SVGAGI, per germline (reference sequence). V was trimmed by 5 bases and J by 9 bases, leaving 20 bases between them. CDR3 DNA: TGTGCCAGCAGTCCCGGGGACGGCGGGGCTCGGCCCCAGCATTTT. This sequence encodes CASSPGDGGARPQHF.

DNA for the CDR3: TGCGCCAGCAGGGGGAGGACGAACACTGAAGCTTTCTTT. This encodes CASRGRTNTEAFF. The J gene is TRBJ1-1, the V gene TRBV5-1; unclear D gene. Germline CDR1 SGHRS, CDR2 YFSETQ. This CDR3 contains 13 residues. V lost 5 bases to trimming and J lost 1 base, with 9 bases between them.

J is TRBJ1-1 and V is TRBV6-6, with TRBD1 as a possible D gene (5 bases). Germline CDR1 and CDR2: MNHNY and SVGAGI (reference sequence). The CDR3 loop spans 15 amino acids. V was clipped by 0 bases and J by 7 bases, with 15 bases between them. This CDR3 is CASSYSGLLGGEAFF. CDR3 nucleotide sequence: TGTGCCAGCAGTTACTCCGGGCTCTTGGGGGGTGAAGCTTTCTTT.

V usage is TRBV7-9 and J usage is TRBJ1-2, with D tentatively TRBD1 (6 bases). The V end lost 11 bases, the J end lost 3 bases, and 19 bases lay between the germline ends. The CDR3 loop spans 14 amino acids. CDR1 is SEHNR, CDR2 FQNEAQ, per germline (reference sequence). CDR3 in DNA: TGTGCCCCCTTCGGGGGGGCGTTAGACTATGGCTACACCTTC. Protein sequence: CAPFGGALDYGYTF.

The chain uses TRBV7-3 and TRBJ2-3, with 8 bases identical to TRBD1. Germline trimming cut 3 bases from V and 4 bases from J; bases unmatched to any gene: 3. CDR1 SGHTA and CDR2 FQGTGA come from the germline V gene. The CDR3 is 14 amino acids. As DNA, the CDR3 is TGTGCCAGCAGCTTGGGACAGGCGCCAGATACGCAGTATTTT. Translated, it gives CASSLGQAPDTQYF. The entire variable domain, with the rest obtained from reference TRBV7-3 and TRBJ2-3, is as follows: GAGVSQTPSNKVTEKGKYVELRCDPISGHTALYWYRQSLGQGPEFLIYFQGTGAADDSGLPNDRFFAVRPEGSVSTLKIQRTERGDSAVYLCASSLGQAPDTQYFGPGTRLTVL.